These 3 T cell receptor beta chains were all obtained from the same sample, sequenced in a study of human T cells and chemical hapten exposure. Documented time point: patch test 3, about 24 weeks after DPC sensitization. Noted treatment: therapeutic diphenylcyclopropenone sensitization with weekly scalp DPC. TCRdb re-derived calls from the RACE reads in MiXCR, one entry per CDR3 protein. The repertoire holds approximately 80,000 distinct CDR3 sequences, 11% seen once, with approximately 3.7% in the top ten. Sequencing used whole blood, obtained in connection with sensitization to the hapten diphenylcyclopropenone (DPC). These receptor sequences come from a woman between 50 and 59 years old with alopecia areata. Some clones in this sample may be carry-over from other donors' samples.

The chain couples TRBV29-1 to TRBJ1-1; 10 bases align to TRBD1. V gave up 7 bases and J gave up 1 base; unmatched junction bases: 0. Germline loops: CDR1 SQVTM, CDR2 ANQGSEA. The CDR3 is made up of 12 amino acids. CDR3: CSGDRGNTEAFF. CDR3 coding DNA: TGCAGCGGGGACAGGGGGAACACTGAAGCTTTCTTT.

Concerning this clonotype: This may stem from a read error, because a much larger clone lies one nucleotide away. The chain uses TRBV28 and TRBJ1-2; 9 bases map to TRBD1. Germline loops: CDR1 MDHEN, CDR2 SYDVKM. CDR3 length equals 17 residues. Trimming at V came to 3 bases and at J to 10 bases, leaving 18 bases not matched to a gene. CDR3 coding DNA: TGTGCCAGCAGTTTGAAGGACAGGGGAACCAGGAGGGATGTCTACACCTTC. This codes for CASSLKDRGTRRDVYTF.

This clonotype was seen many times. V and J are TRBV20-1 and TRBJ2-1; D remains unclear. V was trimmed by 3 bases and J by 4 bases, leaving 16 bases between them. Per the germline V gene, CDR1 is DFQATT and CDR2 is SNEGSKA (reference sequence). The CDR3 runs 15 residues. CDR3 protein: CSASTSSLLYNEQFF. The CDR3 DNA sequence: TGCAGTGCTAGCACCAGTAGTTTGTTGTACAATGAGCAGTTCTTC.